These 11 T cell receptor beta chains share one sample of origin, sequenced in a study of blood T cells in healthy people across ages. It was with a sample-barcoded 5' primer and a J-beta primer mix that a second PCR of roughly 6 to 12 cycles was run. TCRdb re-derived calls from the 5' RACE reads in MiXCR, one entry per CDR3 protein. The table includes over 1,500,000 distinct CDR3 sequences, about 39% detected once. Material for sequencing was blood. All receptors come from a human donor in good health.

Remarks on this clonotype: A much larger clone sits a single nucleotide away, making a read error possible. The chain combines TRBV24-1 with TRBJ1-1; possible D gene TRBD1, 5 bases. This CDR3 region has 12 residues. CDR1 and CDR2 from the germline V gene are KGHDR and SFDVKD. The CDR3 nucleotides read TGTGCCCCCAGTGATTTGGGGCGCGGCGCTTTCTTT. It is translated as CAPSDLGRGAFF.

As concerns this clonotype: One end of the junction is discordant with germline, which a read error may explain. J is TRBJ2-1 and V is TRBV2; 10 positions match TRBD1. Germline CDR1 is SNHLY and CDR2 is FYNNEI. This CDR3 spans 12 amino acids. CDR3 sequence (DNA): TGTGCCGGCAGTGACAGGGGGCCGGTGCAGTTCTTC. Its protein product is CAGSDRGPVQFF.

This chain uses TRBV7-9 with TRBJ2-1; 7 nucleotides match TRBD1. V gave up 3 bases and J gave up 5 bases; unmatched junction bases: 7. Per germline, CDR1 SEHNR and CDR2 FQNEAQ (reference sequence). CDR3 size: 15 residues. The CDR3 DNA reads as TGTGCCAGCAGCTTCGACAGGGACCCCGACAATGAGCAGTTCTTC. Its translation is CASSFDRDPDNEQFF.

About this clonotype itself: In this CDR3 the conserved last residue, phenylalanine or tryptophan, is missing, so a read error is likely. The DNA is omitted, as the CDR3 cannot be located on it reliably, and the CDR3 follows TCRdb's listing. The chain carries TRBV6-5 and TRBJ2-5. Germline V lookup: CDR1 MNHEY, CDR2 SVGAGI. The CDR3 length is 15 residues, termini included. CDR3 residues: CASSSSWGKQETLYV.

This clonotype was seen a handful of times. The CDR3 DNA reads TGTGCCAGCAGTCCCTGGGGACGGCTCTCTGGGGCCAACGTCCTGACTTTC. Translating gives CASSPWGRLSGANVLTF. The chain has TRBV27 and TRBJ2-6; D is perhaps TRBD1 or TRBD2 (5 bases each). Per germline, CDR1 MNHEY and CDR2 SMNVEV (reference sequence). V gave up 5 bases and J gave up 0 bases, with 14 bases separating them. This CDR3 has 17 residues.

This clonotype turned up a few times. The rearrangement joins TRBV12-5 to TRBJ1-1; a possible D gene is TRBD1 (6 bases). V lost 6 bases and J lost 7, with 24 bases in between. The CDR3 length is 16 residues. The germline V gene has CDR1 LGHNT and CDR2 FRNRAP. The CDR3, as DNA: TGTGCTAGTGGCCCGGGAGGAAATAAGGGGGGCTATGAAGCTTTCTTT. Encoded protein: CASGPGGNKGGYEAFF.

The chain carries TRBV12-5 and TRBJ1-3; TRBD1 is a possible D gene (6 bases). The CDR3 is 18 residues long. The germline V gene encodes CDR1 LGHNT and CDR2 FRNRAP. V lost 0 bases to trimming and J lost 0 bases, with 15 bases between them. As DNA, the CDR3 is TGTGCTAGTGGTTTGGTTATCGACAGGCCTTCCTCTGGAAACACCATATATTTT. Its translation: CASGLVIDRPSSGNTIYF.

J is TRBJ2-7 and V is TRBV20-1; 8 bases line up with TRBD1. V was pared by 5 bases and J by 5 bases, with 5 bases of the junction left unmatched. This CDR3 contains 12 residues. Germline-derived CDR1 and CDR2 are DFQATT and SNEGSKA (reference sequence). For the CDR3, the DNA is TGCAGTGCTTCTGACAGGGGCCACGAGCAGTACTTC. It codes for CSASDRGHEQYF.

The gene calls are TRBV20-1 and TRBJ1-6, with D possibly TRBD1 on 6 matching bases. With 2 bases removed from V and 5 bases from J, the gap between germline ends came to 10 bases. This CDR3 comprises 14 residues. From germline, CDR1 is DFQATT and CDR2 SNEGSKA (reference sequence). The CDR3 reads CSARTGTDNSPLHF. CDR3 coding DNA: TGCAGTGCTAGAACAGGGACCGATAATTCACCCCTCCACTTT.

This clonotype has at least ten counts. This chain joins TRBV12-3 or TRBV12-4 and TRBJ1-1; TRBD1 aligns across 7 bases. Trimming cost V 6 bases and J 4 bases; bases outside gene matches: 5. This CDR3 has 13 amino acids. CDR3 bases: TGTGCCAGCAGCCTAGGGGGCATCACTGAAGCTTTCTTT. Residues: CASSLGGITEAFF.

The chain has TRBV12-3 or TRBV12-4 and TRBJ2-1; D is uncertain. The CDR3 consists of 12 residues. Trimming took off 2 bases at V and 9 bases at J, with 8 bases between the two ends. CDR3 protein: CASSLRAVEQFF. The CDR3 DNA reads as TGTGCCAGCAGTTTACGGGCGGTTGAGCAGTTCTTC.